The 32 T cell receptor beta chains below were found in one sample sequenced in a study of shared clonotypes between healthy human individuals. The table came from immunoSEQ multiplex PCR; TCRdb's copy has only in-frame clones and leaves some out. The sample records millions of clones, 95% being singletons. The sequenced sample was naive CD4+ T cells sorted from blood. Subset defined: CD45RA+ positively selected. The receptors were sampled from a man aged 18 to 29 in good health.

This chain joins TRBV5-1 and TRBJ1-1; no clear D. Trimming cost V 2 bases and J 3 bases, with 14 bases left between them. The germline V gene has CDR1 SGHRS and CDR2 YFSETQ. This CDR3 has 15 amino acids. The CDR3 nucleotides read TGCGCCAGCAGCTTAATTTCGGGGATGGACACTGAAGCTTTCTTT. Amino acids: CASSLISGMDTEAFF.

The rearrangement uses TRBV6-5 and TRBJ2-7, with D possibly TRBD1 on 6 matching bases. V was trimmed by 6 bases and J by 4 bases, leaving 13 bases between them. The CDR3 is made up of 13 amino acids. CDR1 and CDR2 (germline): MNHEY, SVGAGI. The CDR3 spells CASRRSQGYEQYF. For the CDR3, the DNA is TGTGCCAGCAGGCGATCACAGGGTTACGAGCAGTACTTC.

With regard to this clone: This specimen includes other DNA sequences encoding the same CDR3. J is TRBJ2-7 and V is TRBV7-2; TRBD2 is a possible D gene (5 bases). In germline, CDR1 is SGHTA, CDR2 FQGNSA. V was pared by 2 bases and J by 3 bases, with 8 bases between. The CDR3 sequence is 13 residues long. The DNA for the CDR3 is TGTGCCAGCAGCTTACTAGCAGGCTACGAGCAGTACTTC. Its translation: CASSLLAGYEQYF.

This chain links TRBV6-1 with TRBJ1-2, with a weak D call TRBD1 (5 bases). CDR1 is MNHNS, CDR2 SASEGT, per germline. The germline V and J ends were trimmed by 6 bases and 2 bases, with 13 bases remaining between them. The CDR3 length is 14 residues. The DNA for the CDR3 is TGTGCCAGCAGAACAGGTGACCCCAACTATGGCTACACCTTC. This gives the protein CASRTGDPNYGYTF.

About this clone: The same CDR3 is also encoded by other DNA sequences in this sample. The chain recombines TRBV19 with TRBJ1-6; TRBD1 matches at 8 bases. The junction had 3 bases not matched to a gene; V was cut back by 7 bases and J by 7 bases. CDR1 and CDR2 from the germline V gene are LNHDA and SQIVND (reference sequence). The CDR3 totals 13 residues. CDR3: CASNGQGNSPLHF. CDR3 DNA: TGTGCCAGTAACGGACAGGGAAATTCACCCCTCCACTTT.

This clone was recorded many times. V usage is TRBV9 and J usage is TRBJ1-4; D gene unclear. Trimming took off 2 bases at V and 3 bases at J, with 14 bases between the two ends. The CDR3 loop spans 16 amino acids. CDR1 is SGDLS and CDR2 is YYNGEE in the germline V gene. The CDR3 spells CASSVSPSMANEKLFF. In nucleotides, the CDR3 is TGTGCCAGCAGCGTTTCTCCATCGATGGCTAATGAAAAACTGTTTTTT.

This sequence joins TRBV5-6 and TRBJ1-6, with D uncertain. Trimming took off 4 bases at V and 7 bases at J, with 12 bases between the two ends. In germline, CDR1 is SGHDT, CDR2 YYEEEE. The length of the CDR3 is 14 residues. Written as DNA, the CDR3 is TGTGCCAGCAGCCAAGGCATTACGAATTCACCCCTCCACTTT. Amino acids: CASSQGITNSPLHF.

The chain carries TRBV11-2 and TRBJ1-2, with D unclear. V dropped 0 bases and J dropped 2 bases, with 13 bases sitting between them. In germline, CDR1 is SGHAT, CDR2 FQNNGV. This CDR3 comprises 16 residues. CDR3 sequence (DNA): TGTGCCAGCAGCTTAGAACCCGGCAGAAGCAACTATGGCTACACCTTC. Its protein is CASSLEPGRSNYGYTF.

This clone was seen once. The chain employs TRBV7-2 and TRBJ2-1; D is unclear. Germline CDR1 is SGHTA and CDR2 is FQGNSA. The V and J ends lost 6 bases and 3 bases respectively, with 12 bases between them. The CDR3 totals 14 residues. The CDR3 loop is CASRPEIGYNEQFF. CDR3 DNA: TGTGCCAGCAGACCCGAGATCGGCTACAATGAGCAGTTCTTC.

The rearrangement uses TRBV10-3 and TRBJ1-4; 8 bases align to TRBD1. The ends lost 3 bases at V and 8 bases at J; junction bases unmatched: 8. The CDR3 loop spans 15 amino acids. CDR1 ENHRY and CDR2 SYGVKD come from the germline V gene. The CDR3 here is CAISDWTGSEEKLFF. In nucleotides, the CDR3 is TGTGCCATCAGTGACTGGACAGGGTCAGAGGAAAAACTGTTTTTT.

The CDR3 is CASRKAAGSFFEQYF. The DNA of the CDR3 is TGTGCCAGCAGAAAGGCAGCGGGGAGTTTCTTCGAGCAGTACTTC. The chain combines TRBV7-2 with TRBJ2-7, with TRBD2 matching over 7 bases. Germline V CDR1 and CDR2: SGHTA, FQGNSA. This CDR3 contains 15 residues. Trimming took 6 bases from V and 6 from J; bases not matched to a gene: 14.

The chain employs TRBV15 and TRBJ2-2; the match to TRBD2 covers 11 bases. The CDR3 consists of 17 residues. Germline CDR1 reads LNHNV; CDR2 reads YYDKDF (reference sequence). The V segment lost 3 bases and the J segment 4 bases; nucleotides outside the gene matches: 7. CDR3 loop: CATSRGSGRDGTGELFF. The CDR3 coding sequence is TGTGCCACCAGCAGGGGTAGCGGGAGGGATGGCACCGGGGAGCTGTTTTTT.

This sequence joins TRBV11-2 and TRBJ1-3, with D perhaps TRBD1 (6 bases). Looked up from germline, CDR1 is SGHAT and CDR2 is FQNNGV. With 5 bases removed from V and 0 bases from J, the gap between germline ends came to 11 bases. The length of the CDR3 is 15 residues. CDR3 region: CASSQTGPSGNTIYF. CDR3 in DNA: TGTGCCAGCAGCCAAACAGGGCCCTCTGGAAACACCATATATTTT. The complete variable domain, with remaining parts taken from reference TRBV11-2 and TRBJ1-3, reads EAGVAQSPRYKIIEKRQSVAFWCNPISGHATLYWYQQILGQGPKLLIQFQNNGVVDDSQLPKDRFSAERLKGVDSTLKIQPAKLEDSAVYLCASSQTGPSGNTIYFGEGSWLTVV.

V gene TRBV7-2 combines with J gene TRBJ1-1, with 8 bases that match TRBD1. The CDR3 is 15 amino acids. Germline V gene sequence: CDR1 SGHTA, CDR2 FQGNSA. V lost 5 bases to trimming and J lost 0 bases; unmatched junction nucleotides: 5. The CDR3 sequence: CASSPWTGLNTEAFF. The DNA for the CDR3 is TGTGCCAGCAGCCCATGGACAGGGCTGAACACTGAAGCTTTCTTT.

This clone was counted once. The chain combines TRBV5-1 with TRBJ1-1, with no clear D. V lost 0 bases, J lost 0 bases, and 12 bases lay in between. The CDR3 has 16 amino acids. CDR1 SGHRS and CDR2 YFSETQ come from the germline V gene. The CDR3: CASSLAEGRMNTEAFF. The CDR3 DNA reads TGCGCCAGCAGCTTGGCCGAAGGCAGAATGAACACTGAAGCTTTCTTT. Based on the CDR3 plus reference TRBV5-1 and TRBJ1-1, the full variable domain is KAGVTQTPRYLIKTRGQQVTLSCSPISGHRSVSWYQQTPGQGLQFLFEYFSETQRNKGNFPGRFSGRQFSNSRSEMNVSTLELGDSALYLCASSLAEGRMNTEAFFGQGTRLTVV.

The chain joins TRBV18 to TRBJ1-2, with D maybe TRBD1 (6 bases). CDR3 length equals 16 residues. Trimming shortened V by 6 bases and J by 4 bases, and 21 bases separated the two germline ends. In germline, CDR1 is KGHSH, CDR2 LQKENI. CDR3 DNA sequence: TGTGCCAGCTCCCCTGTAAGGGGGGCGCCTGCCTATGGCTACACCTTC. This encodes CASSPVRGAPAYGYTF.

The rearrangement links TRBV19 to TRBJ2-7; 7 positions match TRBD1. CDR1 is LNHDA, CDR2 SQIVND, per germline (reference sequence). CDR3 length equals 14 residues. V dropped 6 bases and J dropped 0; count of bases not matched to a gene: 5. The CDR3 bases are TGTGCCAGTAGGATACAGGGGAACTCCTACGAGCAGTACTTC. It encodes CASRIQGNSYEQYF.

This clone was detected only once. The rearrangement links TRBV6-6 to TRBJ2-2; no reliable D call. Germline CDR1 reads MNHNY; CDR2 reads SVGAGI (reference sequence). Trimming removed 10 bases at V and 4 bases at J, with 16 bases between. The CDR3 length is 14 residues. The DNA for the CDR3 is TGTGCCATTCGAGAGCCCCGAGGCACCGGGGAGCTGTTTTTT. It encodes CAIREPRGTGELFF.

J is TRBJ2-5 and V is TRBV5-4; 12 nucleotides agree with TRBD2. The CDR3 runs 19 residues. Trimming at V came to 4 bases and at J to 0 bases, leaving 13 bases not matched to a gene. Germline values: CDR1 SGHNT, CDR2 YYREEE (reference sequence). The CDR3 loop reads CASSETSSGLAGYQETQYF. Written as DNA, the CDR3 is TGTGCCAGCAGCGAGACTTCATCTGGACTAGCGGGGTACCAAGAGACCCAGTACTTC.

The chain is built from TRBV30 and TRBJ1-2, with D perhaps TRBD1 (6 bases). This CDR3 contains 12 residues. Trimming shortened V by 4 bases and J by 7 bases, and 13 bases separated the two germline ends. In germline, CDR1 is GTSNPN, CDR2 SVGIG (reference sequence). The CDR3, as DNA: TGTGCCTGGAAAGCAGGGGCGGTTGGCTACACCTTC. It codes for CAWKAGAVGYTF.

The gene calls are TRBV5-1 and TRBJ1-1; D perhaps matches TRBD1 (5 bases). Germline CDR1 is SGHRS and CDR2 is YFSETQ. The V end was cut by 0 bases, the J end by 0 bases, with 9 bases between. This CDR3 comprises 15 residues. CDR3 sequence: CASSLGETVNTEAFF. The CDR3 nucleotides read TGCGCCAGCAGCTTGGGAGAGACAGTGAACACTGAAGCTTTCTTT.

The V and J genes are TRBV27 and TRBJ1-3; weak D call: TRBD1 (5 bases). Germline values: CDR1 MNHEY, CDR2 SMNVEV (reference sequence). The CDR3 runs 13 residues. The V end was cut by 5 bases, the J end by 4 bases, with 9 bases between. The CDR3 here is CASSRGSGNTIYF. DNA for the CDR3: TGTGCCAGCAGTAGGGGTTCGGGAAACACCATATATTTT.

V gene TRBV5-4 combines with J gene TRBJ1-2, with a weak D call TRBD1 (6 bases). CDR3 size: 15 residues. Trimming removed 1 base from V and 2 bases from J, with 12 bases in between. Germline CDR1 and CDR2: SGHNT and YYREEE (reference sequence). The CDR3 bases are TGTGCCAGCAGCTTGTCCATCCAGGGGAACTATGGCTACACCTTC. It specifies CASSLSIQGNYGYTF.

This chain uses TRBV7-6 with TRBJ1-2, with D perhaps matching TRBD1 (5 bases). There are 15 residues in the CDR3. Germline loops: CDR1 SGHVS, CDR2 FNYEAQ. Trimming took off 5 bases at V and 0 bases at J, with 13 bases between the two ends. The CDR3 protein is CASSGGVGSNYGYTF. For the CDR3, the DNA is TGTGCCAGCAGCGGAGGGGTCGGATCTAACTATGGCTACACCTTC. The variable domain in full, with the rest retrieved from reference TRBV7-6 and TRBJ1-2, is GAGVSQSPRYKVTKRGQDVALRCDPISGHVSLYWYRQALGQGPEFLTYFNYEAQQDKSGLPNDRFSAERPEGSISTLTIQRTEQRDSAMYRCASSGGVGSNYGYTFGSGTRLTVV.

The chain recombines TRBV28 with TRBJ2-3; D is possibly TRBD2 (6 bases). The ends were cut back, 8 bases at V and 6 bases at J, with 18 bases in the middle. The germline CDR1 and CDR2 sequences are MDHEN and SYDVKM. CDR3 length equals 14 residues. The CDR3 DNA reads TGTGCCAGCTCGAATGCGGGACCGAGGGATACGCAGTATTTT. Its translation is CASSNAGPRDTQYF. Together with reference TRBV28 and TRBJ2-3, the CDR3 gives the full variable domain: DVKVTQSSRYLVKRTGEKVFLECVQDMDHENMFWYRQDPGLGLRLIYFSYDVKMKEKGDIPEGYSVSREKKERFSLILESASTNQTSMYLCASSNAGPRDTQYFGPGTRLTVL.

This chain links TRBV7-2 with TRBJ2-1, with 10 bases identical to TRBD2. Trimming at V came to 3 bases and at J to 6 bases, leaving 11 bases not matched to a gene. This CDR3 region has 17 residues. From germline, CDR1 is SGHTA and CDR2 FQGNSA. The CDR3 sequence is CASSFSPTSGKTNEQFF. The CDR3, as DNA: TGTGCCAGCAGCTTCAGCCCCACTAGCGGGAAAACCAATGAGCAGTTCTTC.

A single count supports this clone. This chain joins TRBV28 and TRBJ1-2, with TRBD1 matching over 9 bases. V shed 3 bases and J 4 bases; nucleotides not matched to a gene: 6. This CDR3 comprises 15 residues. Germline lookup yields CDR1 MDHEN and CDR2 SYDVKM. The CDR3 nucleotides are TGTGCCAGCAGTTTTGCTAGGACAGGGGTCTATGGCTACACCTTC. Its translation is CASSFARTGVYGYTF.

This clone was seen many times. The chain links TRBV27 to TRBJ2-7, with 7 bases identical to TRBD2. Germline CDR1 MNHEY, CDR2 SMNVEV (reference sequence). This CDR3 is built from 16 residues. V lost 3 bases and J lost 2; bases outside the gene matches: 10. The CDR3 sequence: CASSLSGTGLTYEQYF. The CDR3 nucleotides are TGTGCCAGCAGTTTGTCGGGCACGGGACTAACCTACGAGCAGTACTTC.

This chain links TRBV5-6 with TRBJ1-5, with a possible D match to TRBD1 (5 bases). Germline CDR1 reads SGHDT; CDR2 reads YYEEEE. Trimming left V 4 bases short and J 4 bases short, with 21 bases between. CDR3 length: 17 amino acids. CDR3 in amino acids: CASSRGGYGPSNQPQHF. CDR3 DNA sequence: TGTGCCAGCAGCCGGGGCGGGTACGGACCCAGTAATCAGCCCCAGCATTTT.

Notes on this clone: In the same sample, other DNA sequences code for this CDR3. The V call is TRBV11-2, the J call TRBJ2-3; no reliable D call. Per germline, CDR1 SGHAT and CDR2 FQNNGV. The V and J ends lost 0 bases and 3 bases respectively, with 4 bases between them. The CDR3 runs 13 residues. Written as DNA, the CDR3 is TGTGCCAGCAGCTTAGAACGAACAGATACGCAGTATTTT. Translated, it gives CASSLERTDTQYF.

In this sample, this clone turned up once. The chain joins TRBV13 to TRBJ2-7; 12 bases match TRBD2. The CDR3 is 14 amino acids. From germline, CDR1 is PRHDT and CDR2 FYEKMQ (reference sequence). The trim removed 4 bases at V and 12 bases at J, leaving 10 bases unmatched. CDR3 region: CASSSGTSGWRPYF. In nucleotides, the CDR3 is TGTGCCAGCAGCTCCGGGACTAGCGGGTGGAGGCCGTACTTC.

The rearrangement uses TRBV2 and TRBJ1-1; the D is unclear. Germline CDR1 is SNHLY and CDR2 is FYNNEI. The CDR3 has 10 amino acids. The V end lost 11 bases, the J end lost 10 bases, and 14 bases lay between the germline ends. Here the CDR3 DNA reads TGTGCCTCAGTCAGTTTAGGAGCTTTCTTT. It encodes CASVSLGAFF.